This T cell receptor (beta chain) was sequenced during a study of T cell responses to AZD1222 COVID-19 vaccine. Study results and limitations: Rises in breadth and depth of Spike-specific TCRs came after two AZD1222 doses.

This CDR3 region has 11 residues. Trimming took 5 bases from V and 5 from J, leaving 7 bases between them. Germline lookup yields CDR1 SGHRS and CDR2 YFSETQ. With regard to this clone: The antigen is unknown.

Clones were sequenced by immunoSEQ multiplex PCR, and TCRdb holds only the in-frame ones, with some missing. The sample consists of 130,000 or so clones, 80% to 90% of them appearing once. V usage is TRBV5-1 and J usage is TRBJ2-5; D is ambiguous. Here the sequenced sample was peripheral blood, taken on day 0 of MenACWY control vaccination. This sequence was found in an adult in good health. The CDR3 bases are TGCGCCAGCAGTATCGGGGAGACCCAGTACTTC. Amino acids: CASSIGETQYF.